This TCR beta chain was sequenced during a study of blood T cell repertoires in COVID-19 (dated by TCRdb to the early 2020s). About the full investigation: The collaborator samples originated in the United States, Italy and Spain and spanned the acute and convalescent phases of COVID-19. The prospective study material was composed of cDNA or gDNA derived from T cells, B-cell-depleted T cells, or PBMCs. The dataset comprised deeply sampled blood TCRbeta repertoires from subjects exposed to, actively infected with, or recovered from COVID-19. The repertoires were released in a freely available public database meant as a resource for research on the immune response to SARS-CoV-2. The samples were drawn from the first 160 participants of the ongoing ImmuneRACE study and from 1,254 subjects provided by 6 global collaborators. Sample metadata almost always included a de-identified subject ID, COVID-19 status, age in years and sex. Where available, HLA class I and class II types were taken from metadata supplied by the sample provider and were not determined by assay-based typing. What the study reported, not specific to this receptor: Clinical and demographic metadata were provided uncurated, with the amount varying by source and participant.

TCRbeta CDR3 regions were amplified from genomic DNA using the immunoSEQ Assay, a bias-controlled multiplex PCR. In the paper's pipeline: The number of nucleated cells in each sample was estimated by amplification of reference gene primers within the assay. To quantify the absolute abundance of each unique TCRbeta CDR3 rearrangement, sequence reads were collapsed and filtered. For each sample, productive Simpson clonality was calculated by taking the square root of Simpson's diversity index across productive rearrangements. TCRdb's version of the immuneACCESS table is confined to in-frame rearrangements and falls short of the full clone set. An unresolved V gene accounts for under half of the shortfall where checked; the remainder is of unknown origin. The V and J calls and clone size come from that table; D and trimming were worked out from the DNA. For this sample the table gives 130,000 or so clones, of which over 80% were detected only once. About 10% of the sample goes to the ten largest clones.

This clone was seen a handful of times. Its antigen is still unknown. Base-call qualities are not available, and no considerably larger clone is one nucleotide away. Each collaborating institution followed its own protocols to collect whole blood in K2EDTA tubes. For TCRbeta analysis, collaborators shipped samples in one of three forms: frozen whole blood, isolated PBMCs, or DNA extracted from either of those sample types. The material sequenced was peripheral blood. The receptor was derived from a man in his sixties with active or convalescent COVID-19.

The CDR3 has the sequence CASRMKWRDTEAFF. The DNA reads TGTGCCAGCAGGATGAAATGGCGGGACACTGAAGCTTTCTTT. The chain was built from TRBV5-5 and TRBJ1-1; no confident D gene assignment can be made. Trimming takes 5 bases from V and 3 bases from J, and the germline ends sit 14 bases apart. The CDR3 numbers 14 residues from cysteine through phenylalanine. The CDR3 DNA has 42 bases and is translated from base 1. According to the germline V gene (reference sequence), CDR1 reads SGHKS and CDR2 reads YYEKEE.